The source of this TCR beta chain is a study of CD8+ T cells in alopecia areata. General observations from the study: A large proportion of expanded lesional clones were detected persisting in scalp and blood during tofacitinib.

Worth noting for this clone: The antigen is not known.

It was cDNA, reverse transcribed from extracted RNA, that served as the sequencing template. Assay: immunoSEQ multiplex PCR; the TCRdb copy retains only in-frame clones and omits some. The sample holds over 250,000 clones, 60% seen once. The treatment denotes: oral pan-JAK inhibitor, 5-10 mg twice daily. V gave up 4 bases and J gave up 12 bases, with 19 bases separating them. Germline V gene data show CDR1 as SGHTA and CDR2 as FQGNSA. This CDR3 has 14 residues. The sequence came from a human donor with alopecia areata. Source: CD4+ T cells sorted from blood, taken at roughly week 52, from a patient treated with tofacitinib. The V call is TRBV7-2, the J call TRBJ2-1; no clear D gene. The CDR3 nucleotides read TGTGCCAGCAGCTCCAAAACGGGCCGGGCGTGGCAGTTCTTC. Amino acids: CASSSKTGRAWQFF.